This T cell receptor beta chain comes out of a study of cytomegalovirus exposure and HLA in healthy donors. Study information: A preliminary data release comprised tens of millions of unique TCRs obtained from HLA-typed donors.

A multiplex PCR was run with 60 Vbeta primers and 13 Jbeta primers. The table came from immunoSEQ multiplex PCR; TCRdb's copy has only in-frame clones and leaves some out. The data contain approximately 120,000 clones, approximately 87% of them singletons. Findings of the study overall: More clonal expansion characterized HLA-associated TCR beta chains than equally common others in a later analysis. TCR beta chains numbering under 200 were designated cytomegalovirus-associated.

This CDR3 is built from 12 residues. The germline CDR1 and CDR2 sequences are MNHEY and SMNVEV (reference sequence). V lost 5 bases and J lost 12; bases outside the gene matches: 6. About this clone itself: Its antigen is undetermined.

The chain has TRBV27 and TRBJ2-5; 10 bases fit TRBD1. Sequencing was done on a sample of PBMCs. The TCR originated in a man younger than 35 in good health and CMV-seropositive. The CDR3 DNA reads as TGTGCCAGCAGTCCAGGGACAGGGGTTGAGTACTTC. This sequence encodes CASSPGTGVEYF.